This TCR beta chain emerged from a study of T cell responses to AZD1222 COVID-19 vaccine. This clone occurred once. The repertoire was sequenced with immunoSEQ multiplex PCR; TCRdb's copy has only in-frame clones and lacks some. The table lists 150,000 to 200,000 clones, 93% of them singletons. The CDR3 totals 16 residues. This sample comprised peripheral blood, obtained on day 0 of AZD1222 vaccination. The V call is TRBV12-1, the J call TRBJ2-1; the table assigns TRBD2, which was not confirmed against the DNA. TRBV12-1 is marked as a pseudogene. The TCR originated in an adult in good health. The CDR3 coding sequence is TGTGCCAGCAGCTCCCTAGCGGGAGCGTCCTACAATGAGCAGTTCTTC. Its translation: CASSSLAGASYNEQFF.